A single sample is the source of the 9 T cell receptor beta chains below, sequenced in a study of spatial heterogeneity in lung cancer. TCRdb redid the calling of the 5' RACE reads with MiXCR, one entry per CDR3 protein. The repertoire has some 39,000 distinct CDR3 sequences, nearly 7% of them found once; the top ten carry 43%. Time point: sample taken at primary tumor resection. This specimen was PBMCs, taken at surgery. The receptors stem from a female donor with early-stage non-small cell lung cancer.

The rearrangement uses TRBV25-1 and TRBJ2-2, with 7 bases identical to TRBD1. V lost 1 base to trimming and J lost 6 bases; unmatched junction nucleotides: 8. CDR1 and CDR2 (germline): MGHDK, SYGVNS. This CDR3 contains 16 residues. The CDR3 DNA sequence: TGTGCCAGCAGTGAATTCACAGGGGCCCAACCCGGGGAGCTGTTTTTT. Amino acid sequence: CASSEFTGAQPGELFF.

This clonotype was counted many times. The rearrangement joins TRBV6-5 to TRBJ1-5; D remains unclear. Germline V gene data show CDR1 as MNHEY and CDR2 as SVGAGI. The germline V and J ends were trimmed by 5 bases and 0 bases, with 11 bases remaining between them. CDR3 size: 15 residues. The CDR3 region is CASSPGWASNQPQHF. The CDR3 DNA reads as TGTGCCAGCAGTCCAGGTTGGGCTAGCAATCAGCCCCAGCATTTT.

This clonotype was recorded at least ten times. This chain joins TRBV3-1 and TRBJ1-2; D ambiguous. The CDR3 consists of 12 residues. Trimming removed 1 base at V and 5 bases at J, with 5 bases between. Germline loops: CDR1 LGHDT, CDR2 YNNKEL (reference sequence). CDR3 sequence (DNA): TGTGCCAGCAGCCAAGGGGCTTATGGCTACACCTTC. Translation gives CASSQGAYGYTF. Drawing the rest from reference TRBV3-1 and TRBJ1-2, the complete variable domain is DTAVSQTPKYLVTQMGNDKSIKCEQNLGHDTMYWYKQDSKKFLKIMFSYNNKELIINETVPNRFSPKSPDKAHLNLHINSLELGDSAVYFCASSQGAYGYTFGSGTRLTVV.

This clonotype was seen ten or more times. As DNA, the CDR3 is TGTGCCAGCAGCTTAGCAGGTCAGGCACCCCTCCACTTT. This codes for CASSLAGQAPLHF. The gene calls are TRBV11-2 and TRBJ1-6; no clear D gene. There are 13 residues in the CDR3. V was cut by 1 base and J by 11 bases, with 9 bases left in between. CDR1 is SGHAT and CDR2 is FQNNGV in the germline V gene.

This clonotype was observed many times. The J gene is TRBJ2-2, the V gene TRBV7-2, with D perhaps assigned TRBD1 or TRBD2 (6 bases each). The ends were cut back, 5 bases at V and 7 bases at J, with 11 bases in the middle. The CDR3 loop spans 13 amino acids. The V gene's germline CDR1 is SGHTA and CDR2 FQGNSA. In DNA form, the CDR3 reads TGTGCCAGCAGCGGTAGGGGGGACGGGGAGCTGTTTTTT. Encoded protein: CASSGRGDGELFF.

V is TRBV11-1 and J is TRBJ2-1; TRBD2 matches at 13 bases. Trimming took 5 bases from V and 7 from J; bases not matched to a gene: 11. The CDR3 is made up of 17 amino acids. Germline CDR1 is SGHAT and CDR2 is FQDESV (reference sequence). The DNA of the CDR3 is TGTGCCAGCAGCCCCTCTAAGACTAGCGGGGGGCGTAATGAGCAGTTCTTC. Protein sequence: CASSPSKTSGGRNEQFF.

In its sample, this clonotype was seen a few times. This chain connects TRBV6-6 to TRBJ2-7; TRBD1 aligns across 8 bases. The CDR3 sequence is 15 residues long. The germline gives CDR1 MNHNY, CDR2 SVGAGI (reference sequence). The ends lost 2 bases at V and 4 bases at J; junction bases unmatched: 7. CDR3 amino acids: CASSYGQGAPYEQYF. The CDR3 DNA follows: TGTGCCAGCAGTTACGGGCAGGGGGCACCTTACGAGCAGTACTTC.

In the case of this clonotype: A much larger clone lies one base from this, so it may be a read error. J is TRBJ1-1 and V is TRBV7-3; D is possibly TRBD1 (6 bases). Trimming removed 5 bases at V and 4 bases at J, with 11 bases between. CDR3 length: 13 amino acids. Germline CDR1 SGHTA, CDR2 FQGTGA. The DNA of the CDR3 is TGTGCCAGCAGCCAAAGGGGGGGCACTGAAGCTTTCTTT. This translates into CASSQRGGTEAFF.

The J gene is TRBJ1-1, the V gene TRBV6-2 or TRBV6-3; tentatively, D is TRBD1 (5 bases). Germline V CDR1 and CDR2: MNHEY, SVGEGT. The V and J ends lost 0 bases and 0 bases respectively, with 11 bases between them. The CDR3 spans 16 residues. The CDR3 spells CASSYSRGQMNTEAFF. CDR3 DNA sequence: TGTGCCAGCAGTTACTCGAGGGGTCAGATGAACACTGAAGCTTTCTTT.